The present T cell receptor (beta chain) was sequenced within a study of blood T cells in healthy people across ages. Combining a sample-barcoded 5' primer with a J-beta primer mix, a second PCR ran for roughly 6 to 12 cycles. Tagging of each cDNA molecule was performed by a template-switch adaptor with 12 random nucleotides. In TCRdb, the 5' RACE reads were re-called with MiXCR into one record per CDR3 protein. This sample has about 1.8 million distinct CDR3 sequences, with about 50% found just once. Sequences were obtained from blood. The clonotype originates from a woman between 35 and 50 years old in good health.

The CDR3 reads CASSDGPLMGYTF. CDR3 nucleotide sequence: TGTGCCAGCAGTGACGGCCCTCTTATGGGCTACACCTTC. J is TRBJ1-2 and V is TRBV25-1; unclear D gene. V was trimmed by 3 bases and J by 8 bases, leaving 13 bases between them. The length of the CDR3 is 13 residues. Germline values: CDR1 MGHDK, CDR2 SYGVNS.